The source of this TCR beta chain is a study of cytotoxic CD8 clonotypes in ibrutinib-treated CLL. For the study at large: Some 10 relapsed/refractory, more than 14 treatment-naive; under 18 IGHV unmutated. Study-level points and caveats: Circulating CD8+ T-cell counts were tracked by baseline clonality, which exceeded that of age-matched healthy donors.

Target depth was 1 in 200,000 to 1 in 1 million T cells, about 10x per clonotype. Sequenced by immunoSEQ multiplex PCR; TCRdb stores in-frame clones only, minus some. The sample records more than 9,500 clones, around 68% being singletons. V was clipped by 0 bases and J by 4 bases, with 10 bases between them. The germline V gene encodes CDR1 SGHRS and CDR2 YFSETQ. The CDR3 contains 14 residues. As for this clone: What it binds is not known.

This chain uses TRBV5-1 with TRBJ1-1; a weak D match, TRBD1 (5 bases). Sequencing was performed on PBMCs, taken before ibrutinib treatment. The origin of this receptor is a human donor with chronic lymphocytic leukemia. The DNA for the CDR3 is TGCGCCAGCAGCTTGGTGTTCGGGGGCACTGAAGCTTTCTTT. Translation: CASSLVFGGTEAFF. The variable domain in full, with the rest retrieved from reference TRBV5-1 and TRBJ1-1, is KAGVTQTPRYLIKTRGQQVTLSCSPISGHRSVSWYQQTPGQGLQFLFEYFSETQRNKGNFPGRFSGRQFSNSRSEMNVSTLELGDSALYLCASSLVFGGTEAFFGQGTRLTVV.